This T cell receptor beta chain was sequenced for a study of CD8 T cells in Susac syndrome (dated by TCRdb to between 2019 and 2020). With regard to the full study: Repertoire sequencing was used to test whether CD8+ T cell activation and differentiation in Susac syndrome was antigen driven.

RNA was extracted with the RNeasy kit and 0.5 to 1 ug was reverse transcribed using random hexamers. TCR beta CDR3 regions were amplified with the immunoSEQ multiplex PCR assay covering 54 Vbeta and 13 Jbeta segments. To correct PCR amplification bias, a synthetic template baseline was used for both primer optimization and computational correction. The authors' analysis ran thus. Only productive sequences were kept, with reads annotated to V, D and J genes according to IMGT and analyzed in immunoSEQ Analyzer. Clonality was computed as one minus Shannon entropy normalized by log2 of the number of productive unique sequences. For each patient and control, public and private clones were evaluated within the 100 most prevalent clones. Clones were defined as Susac-specific if absent from the healthy and MS cohorts, from around 1,000 published viral clones and from other ImmuneACCESS disease sequences. TCRdb itself trimmed the public reads at Q25 with fastp, ran MiXCR and retained productive beta chains. Identical CDR3 protein sequences are pooled into one entry, listed with their most common genes and DNA. TCRdb, not the original authors, processed these V and J calls. The sample profile shows under 200,000 distinct CDR3 sequences; about 95% of them were found once. The ten largest clones add up to around 0.093% of the sample.

What the study reported, not specific to this receptor: The study acknowledged that relatively few individuals were included in the TCR sequencing and HLA analysis.

There are 14 amino acids in the CDR3, from cysteine to phenylalanine inclusive. Just CDR3 DNA is preserved here, 42 bases in frame from base 1. At the junction V is shortened by 3 bases and J by 13 bases; bases outside the gene matches: 15. Taken from the germline V gene (reference sequence), the CDR1 and CDR2 loops are GTSNPN and SVGIG. Concerning this clonotype itself: Its antigen remains undetermined. There are no base qualities to consult, and no much larger clone falls within one base.

Peripheral blood CD8+ and CD4+ T cells from healthy donors, Susac syndrome patients and multiple sclerosis patients were profiled using high-throughput TCR beta sequencing. The healthy donors served as controls matched for age and sex. Bulk CD8+ and CD4+ T cells were purified by magnetic negative isolation, whereas CD8+ TEMRA cells were enriched by FACS. Blood was drawn into EDTA tubes, processed within 24 hours, and PBMCs were isolated by density gradient centrifugation. PBMCs intended for TCR sequencing were cryopreserved in liquid nitrogen and thawed later in a water bath at 37 degrees C. The sorted or isolated CD4+, CD8+ and CD8+ TEMRA cells had a purity of 90% or higher.

The chain is assembled from TRBV30 and TRBJ2-5, with 9 bases matching TRBD2. The TCR comes from a human donor in good health. Sequencing used CD4+ T cells from PBMCs. The DNA is TGTGCCTGGAGCCCCGGACTAGCGTCTACCCAGGGGTACTTC. It specifies CAWSPGLASTQGYF. Reference TRBV30 and TRBJ2-5 genes cover what lies past the CDR3, so the full variable domain is SQTIHQWPATLVQPVGSPLSLECTVEGTSNPNLYWYRQAAGRGLQLLFYSVGIGQISSEVPQNLSASRPQDRQFILSSKKLLLSDSGFYLCAWSPGLASTQGYFGPGTRLLVL.